The 16 T cell receptor beta chains presented below share a single source sample, sequenced in a study of blood T cells in healthy people across ages. The authors ran a second PCR of roughly 6 to 12 cycles using a sample-barcoded 5' primer and a J-beta primer mix. TCRdb reanalysed the 5' RACE reads using MiXCR and keeps one entry per CDR3 protein. The sample carries under 2 million distinct CDR3 sequences, roughly 30% recorded once. The specimen sequenced was blood. The receptor set was obtained from a woman in her twenties or thirties in good health.

As regards this clonotype: A much larger clone differs from this one at a single base, so this may be a read error. The chain is built from TRBV10-3 and TRBJ2-3, with D tentatively TRBD2 (5 bases). With 11 bases removed from V and 5 bases from J, the gap between germline ends came to 17 bases. This CDR3 region has 13 residues. Germline assignment: CDR1 ENHRY and CDR2 SYGVKD. The CDR3 DNA sequence: TGTGCCGGTGAGGACTCGACGGGAGATACGCAGTATTTT. Amino acids: CAGEDSTGDTQYF.

This clonotype has only a few counts. The chain is built from TRBV14 and TRBJ2-1; TRBD1 agrees at 9 bases. The DNA end lines up better with TRBJ2-7; the J call may be wrong. CDR3 length: 16 amino acids. Germline V gene data show CDR1 as SGHDN and CDR2 as FVKESK. The CDR3 loop reads CASSALPGQGDNEQYF. CDR3 nucleotides: TGTGCCAGCAGCGCACTTCCGGGACAGGGAGACAATGAGCAGTACTTC.

The V and J genes are TRBV20-1 and TRBJ1-2; D uncertain. From germline, CDR1 is DFQATT and CDR2 SNEGSKA (reference sequence). This CDR3 comprises 14 residues. The V end was cut by 0 bases, the J end by 8 bases, with 16 bases between. In DNA, the CDR3 is TGCAGTGCTAGAGATTTTGGGAGGGAACAAGGCTACACCTTC. It is translated as CSARDFGREQGYTF.

This clonotype was seen repeatedly, ten times or more. The gene calls are TRBV11-1 and TRBJ2-6; no definite D call. Trimming stripped 5 bases from V and 0 bases from J, with 14 bases between. The CDR3 has 17 amino acids. Per germline, CDR1 SGHAT and CDR2 FQDESV (reference sequence). CDR3 protein: CASSQTSGGSGANVLTF. The CDR3 DNA is TGTGCCAGCAGCCAAACCTCGGGCGGCTCTGGGGCCAACGTCCTGACTTTC.

V and J are TRBV7-9 and TRBJ2-7; D unresolved. The V gene lost 7 bases and the J gene lost 0 bases, with 13 bases spanning the gap. The germline V gene has CDR1 SEHNR and CDR2 FQNEAQ (reference sequence). The CDR3 is made up of 14 amino acids. Here the CDR3 DNA reads TGTGCCAGCACCCCCTTGGCAGCCTCCTACGAGCAGTACTTC. The encoded protein is CASTPLAASYEQYF.

The chain has TRBV7-9 and TRBJ1-5, with 11 bases lining up with TRBD1. The CDR3 extends over 17 amino acids. V gave up 0 bases and J gave up 7 bases; unmatched junction bases: 8. Looked up from germline, CDR1 is SEHNR and CDR2 is FQNEAQ (reference sequence). Here the CDR3 DNA reads TGTGCCAGCAGCTTAGCTAGTTCTGGGACAGGGGGACAGCCCCAGCATTTT. Its protein is CASSLASSGTGGQPQHF.

The genes are TRBV20-1 and TRBJ2-3, with 8 bases aligning to TRBD2. The length of the CDR3 is 15 residues. The V segment lost 4 bases and the J segment 4 bases; nucleotides outside the gene matches: 10. CDR1 is DFQATT, CDR2 SNEGSKA, per germline (reference sequence). The CDR3 region has the DNA TGCAGTGCTACACCGGGACTAGTCGGACCAGATACGCAGTATTTT. Translating it yields CSATPGLVGPDTQYF.

This clonotype has a handful of counts. CDR3 in amino acids: CACTGTGMLGQYF. CDR3 coding DNA: TGTGCCTGTACCGGGACAGGGATGCTAGGGCAGTACTTC. The chain carries TRBV30 and TRBJ2-7; TRBD1 matches 9 bases. This CDR3 has 13 residues. Trimming took 6 bases from V and 9 from J; bases not matched to a gene: 12. Germline assignment: CDR1 GTSNPN and CDR2 SVGIG (reference sequence). Filled out from reference TRBV30 and TRBJ2-7, the complete variable domain reads SQTIHQWPATLVQPVGSPLSLECTVEGTSNPNLYWYRQAAGRGLQLLFYSVGIGQISSEVPQNLSASRPQDRQFILSSKKLLLSDSGFYLCACTGTGMLGQYFGPGTRLTVT.

The V gene is TRBV20-1, the J gene TRBJ2-5; 9 bases map to TRBD2. The CDR3 is 14 amino acids. Trimming took 6 bases from V and 5 from J; bases not matched to a gene: 10. CDR1 is DFQATT and CDR2 is SNEGSKA in the germline V gene (reference sequence). The CDR3 nucleotides read TGCAGTGCCAGCATAGCGGGAGTGGGTGAGACCCAGTACTTC. It translates to CSASIAGVGETQYF.

Ten or more counts support this clonotype. The rearrangement uses TRBV20-1 and TRBJ2-1, with 10 bases lining up with TRBD2. Germline lookup yields CDR1 DFQATT and CDR2 SNEGSKA (reference sequence). V was clipped by 0 bases and J by 0 bases; unmatched bases: 11. This CDR3 is built from 19 residues. This CDR3 is CSAREGGSGGGSSYNEQFF. CDR3 sequence (DNA): TGCAGTGCTAGAGAGGGTGGAAGCGGGGGGGGCAGCTCCTACAATGAGCAGTTCTTC.

This chain uses TRBV4-2 with TRBJ2-7, with 8 bases identical to TRBD2. The germline gives CDR1 LGHNA, CDR2 YNFKEQ. This CDR3 comprises 14 residues. J was trimmed by 5 bases and V by 1 base; bases with no gene match: 4. CDR3 in amino acids: CASSQGETSDEQYF. The CDR3 DNA follows: TGTGCCAGCAGCCAAGGTGAGACTAGCGACGAGCAGTACTTC.

Only a few counts were recorded for this clonotype. The chain uses TRBV5-1 and TRBJ2-3; the D gene is possibly TRBD2 (6 bases). The length of the CDR3 is 14 residues. Trimming took off 1 base at V and 5 bases at J, with 11 bases between the two ends. Germline loops: CDR1 SGHRS, CDR2 YFSETQ. CDR3 loop: CASSLIGGGDTQYF. CDR3 DNA sequence: TGCGCCAGCAGCTTGATCGGGGGAGGAGATACGCAGTATTTT.

In its sample, this clonotype was seen a few times. CDR3: CASSSFHPGQGGSGGGEQYF. In nucleotides, the CDR3 is TGTGCCAGCAGTTCCTTCCACCCGGGACAGGGTGGTAGCGGTGGAGGCGAGCAGTACTTC. The rearrangement uses TRBV28 and TRBJ2-5; 9 bases match TRBD1. The J call is doubtful: the DNA matches TRBJ2-7 better. CDR1 and CDR2 (germline): MDHEN, SYDVKM. CDR3 length: 20 residues.

In its sample, this clonotype was seen many times. This chain joins TRBV27 and TRBJ2-1, with a possible D match to TRBD2 (5 bases). Germline V gene sequence: CDR1 MNHEY, CDR2 SMNVEV (reference sequence). This CDR3 is 13 amino acids long. Trimming cost V 6 bases and J 9 bases, with 15 bases left between them. For the CDR3, the DNA is TGTGCCAGCAGCGTGCGAGGGAGTGGTGAGCAGTTCTTC. Translation gives CASSVRGSGEQFF.

Turning to this clonotype: Being one base from a much bigger clone, this may be a read error. The rearrangement links TRBV29-1 to TRBJ1-2, with D possibly TRBD1 on 5 matching bases. Germline-derived CDR1 and CDR2 are SQVTM and ANQGSEA. The CDR3 extends over 11 amino acids. The V and J ends lost 6 bases and 6 bases respectively, with 11 bases between them. The CDR3 here is CSVQGLHGYTF. CDR3 nucleotide sequence: TGCAGCGTCCAGGGTCTCCATGGCTACACCTTC.

This clonotype was counted a single time. This sequence joins TRBV18 and TRBJ2-1; D might be TRBD1 or TRBD2, each matching 5 bases. CDR1 is KGHSH and CDR2 is LQKENI in the germline V gene. V gave up 3 bases and J gave up 8 bases, with 14 bases separating them. The CDR3 totals 14 residues. CDR3 DNA: TGTGCCAGCTCACCCACGGGGCGCCGGCATGAGCAGTTCTTC. Its protein is CASSPTGRRHEQFF.